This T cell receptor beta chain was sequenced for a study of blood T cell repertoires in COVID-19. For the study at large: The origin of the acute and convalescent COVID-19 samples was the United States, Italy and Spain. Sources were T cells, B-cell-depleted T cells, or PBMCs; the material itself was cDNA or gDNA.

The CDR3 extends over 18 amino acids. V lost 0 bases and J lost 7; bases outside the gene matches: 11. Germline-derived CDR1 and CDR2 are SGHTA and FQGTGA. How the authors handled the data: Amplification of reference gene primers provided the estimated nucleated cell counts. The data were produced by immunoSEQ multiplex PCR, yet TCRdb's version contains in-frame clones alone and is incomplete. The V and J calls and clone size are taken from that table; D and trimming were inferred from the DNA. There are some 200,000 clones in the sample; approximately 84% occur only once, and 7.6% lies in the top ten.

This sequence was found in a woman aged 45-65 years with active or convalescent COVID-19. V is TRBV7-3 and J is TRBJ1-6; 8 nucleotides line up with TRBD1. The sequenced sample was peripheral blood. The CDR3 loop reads CASSLTRRTGRANSPLHF. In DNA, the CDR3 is TGTGCCAGCAGCTTAACGAGGCGGACAGGGAGGGCCAATTCACCCCTCCACTTT.